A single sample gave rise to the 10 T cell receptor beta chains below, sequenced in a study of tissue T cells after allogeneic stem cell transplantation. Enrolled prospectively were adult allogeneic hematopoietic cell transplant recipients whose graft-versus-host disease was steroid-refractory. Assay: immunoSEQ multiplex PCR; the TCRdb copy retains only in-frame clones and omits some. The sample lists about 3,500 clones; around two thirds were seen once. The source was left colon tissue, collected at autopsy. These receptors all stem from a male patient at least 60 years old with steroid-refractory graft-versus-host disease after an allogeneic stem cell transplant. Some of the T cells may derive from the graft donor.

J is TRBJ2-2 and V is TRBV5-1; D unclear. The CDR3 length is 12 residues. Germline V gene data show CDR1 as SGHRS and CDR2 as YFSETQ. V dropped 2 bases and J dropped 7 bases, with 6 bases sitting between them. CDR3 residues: CASSFGDGELFF. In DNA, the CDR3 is TGCGCCAGCAGCTTCGGAGACGGGGAGCTGTTTTTT. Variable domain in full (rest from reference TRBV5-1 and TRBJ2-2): KAGVTQTPRYLIKTRGQQVTLSCSPISGHRSVSWYQQTPGQGLQFLFEYFSETQRNKGNFPGRFSGRQFSNSRSEMNVSTLELGDSALYLCASSFGDGELFFGEGSRLTVL.

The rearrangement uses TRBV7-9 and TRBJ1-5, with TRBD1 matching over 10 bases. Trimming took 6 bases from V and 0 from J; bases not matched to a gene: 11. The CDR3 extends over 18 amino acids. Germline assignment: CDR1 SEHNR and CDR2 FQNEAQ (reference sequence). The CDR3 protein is CASRIRLDRGSSNQPQHF. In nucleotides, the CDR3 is TGTGCCAGCAGGATAAGGTTGGACAGGGGGAGTAGCAATCAGCCCCAGCATTTT. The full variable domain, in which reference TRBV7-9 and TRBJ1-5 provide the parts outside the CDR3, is DTGVSQNPRHKITKRGQNVTFRCDPISEHNRLYWYRQTLGQGPEFLTYFQNEAQLEKSRLLSDRFSAERPKGSFSTLEIQRTEQGDSAMYLCASRIRLDRGSSNQPQHFGDGTRLSIL.

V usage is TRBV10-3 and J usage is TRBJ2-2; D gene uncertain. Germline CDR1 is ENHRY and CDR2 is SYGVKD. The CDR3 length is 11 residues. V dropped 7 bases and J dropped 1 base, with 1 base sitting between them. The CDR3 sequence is CAIKNTGELFF. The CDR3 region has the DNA TGTGCCATCAAGAACACCGGGGAGCTGTTTTTT.

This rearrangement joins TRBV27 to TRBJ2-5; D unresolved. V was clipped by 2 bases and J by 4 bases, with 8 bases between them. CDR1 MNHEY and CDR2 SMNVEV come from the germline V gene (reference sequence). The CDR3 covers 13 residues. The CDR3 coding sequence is TGTGCCAGCAGTTTACGATACAGAGAGACCCAGTACTTC. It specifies CASSLRYRETQYF.

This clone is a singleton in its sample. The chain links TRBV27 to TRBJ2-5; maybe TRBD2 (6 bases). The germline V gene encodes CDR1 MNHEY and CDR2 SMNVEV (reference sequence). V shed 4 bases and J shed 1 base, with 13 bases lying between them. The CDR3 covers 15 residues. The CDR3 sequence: CASSSPRDFQETQYF. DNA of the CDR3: TGTGCCAGCAGTTCACCCCGGGACTTCCAAGAGACCCAGTACTTC.

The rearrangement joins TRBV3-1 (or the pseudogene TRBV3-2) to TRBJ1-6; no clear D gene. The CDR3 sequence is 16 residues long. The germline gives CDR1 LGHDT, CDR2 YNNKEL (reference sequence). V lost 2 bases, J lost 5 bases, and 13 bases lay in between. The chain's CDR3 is CASSQINGRDNSPLHF. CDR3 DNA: TGTGCCAGCAGCCAAATAAATGGACGGGATAATTCACCCCTCCACTTT.

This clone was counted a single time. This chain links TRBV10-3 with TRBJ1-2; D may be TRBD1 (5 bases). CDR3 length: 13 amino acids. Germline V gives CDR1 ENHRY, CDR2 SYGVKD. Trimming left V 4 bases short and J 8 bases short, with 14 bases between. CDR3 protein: CAISGGALYGYTF. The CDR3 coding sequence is TGTGCCATCAGTGGCGGGGCCCTATACGGCTACACCTTC.

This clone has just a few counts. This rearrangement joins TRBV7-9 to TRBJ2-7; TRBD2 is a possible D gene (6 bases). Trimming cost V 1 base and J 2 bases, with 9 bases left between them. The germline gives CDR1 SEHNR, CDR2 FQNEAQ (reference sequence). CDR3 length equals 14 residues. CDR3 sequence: CASSLVEGPYEQYF. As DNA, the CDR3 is TGTGCCAGCAGCTTAGTGGAGGGACCCTACGAGCAGTACTTC.

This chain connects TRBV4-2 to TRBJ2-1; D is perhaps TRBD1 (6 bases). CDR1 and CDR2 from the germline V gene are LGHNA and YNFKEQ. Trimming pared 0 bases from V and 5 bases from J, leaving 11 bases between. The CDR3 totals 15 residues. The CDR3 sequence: CASSQDGTQNNEQFF. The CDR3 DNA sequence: TGTGCCAGCAGCCAAGATGGGACACAAAACAATGAGCAGTTCTTC.

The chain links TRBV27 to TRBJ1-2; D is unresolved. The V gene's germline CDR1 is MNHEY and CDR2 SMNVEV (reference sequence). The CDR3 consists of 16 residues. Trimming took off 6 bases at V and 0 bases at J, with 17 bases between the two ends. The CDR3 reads CASRPGPIKANYGYTF. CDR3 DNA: TGTGCCAGCAGACCGGGCCCAATTAAAGCTAACTATGGCTACACCTTC.